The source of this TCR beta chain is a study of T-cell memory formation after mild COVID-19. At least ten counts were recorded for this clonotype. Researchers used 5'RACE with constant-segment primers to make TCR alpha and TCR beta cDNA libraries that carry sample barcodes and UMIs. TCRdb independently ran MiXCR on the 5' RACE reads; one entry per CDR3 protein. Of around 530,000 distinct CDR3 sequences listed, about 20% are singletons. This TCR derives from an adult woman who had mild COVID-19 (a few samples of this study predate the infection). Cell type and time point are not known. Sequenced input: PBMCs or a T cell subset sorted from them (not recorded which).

The CDR3 reads CSVDRAYGYTF. The CDR3 DNA sequence: TGCAGCGTTGACAGGGCCTATGGCTACACCTTC. V and J are TRBV29-1 and TRBJ1-2; TRBD1 is a possible D gene (5 bases). The V end was cut by 3 bases, the J end by 4 bases, with 6 bases between. Looked up from germline, CDR1 is SQVTM and CDR2 is ANQGSEA. The CDR3 has 11 amino acids.